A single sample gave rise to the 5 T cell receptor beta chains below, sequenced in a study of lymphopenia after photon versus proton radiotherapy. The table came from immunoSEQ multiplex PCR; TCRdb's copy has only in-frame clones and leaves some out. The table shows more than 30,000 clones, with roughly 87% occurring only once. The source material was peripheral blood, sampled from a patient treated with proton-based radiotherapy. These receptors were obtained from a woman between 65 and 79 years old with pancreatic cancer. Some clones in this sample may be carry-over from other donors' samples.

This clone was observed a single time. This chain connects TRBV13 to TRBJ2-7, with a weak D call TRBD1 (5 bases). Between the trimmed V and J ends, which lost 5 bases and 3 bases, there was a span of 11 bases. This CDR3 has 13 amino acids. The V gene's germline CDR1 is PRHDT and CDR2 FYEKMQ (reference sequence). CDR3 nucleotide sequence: TGTGCCAGCAGCCCGAATAGGGGCTACGAGCAGTACTTC. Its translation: CASSPNRGYEQYF.

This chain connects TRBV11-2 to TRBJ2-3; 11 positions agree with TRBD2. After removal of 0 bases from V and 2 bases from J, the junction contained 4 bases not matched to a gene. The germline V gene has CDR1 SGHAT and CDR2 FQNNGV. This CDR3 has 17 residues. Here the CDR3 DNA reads TGTGCCAGCAGCTTAGAACCTAGCGGGAGGAACACAGATACGCAGTATTTT. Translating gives CASSLEPSGRNTDTQYF.

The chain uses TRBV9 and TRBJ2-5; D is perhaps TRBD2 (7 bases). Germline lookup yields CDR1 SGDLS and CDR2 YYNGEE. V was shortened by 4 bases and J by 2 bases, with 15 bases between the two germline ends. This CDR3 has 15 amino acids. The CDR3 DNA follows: TGTGCCAGCAGCTCAAGGGGGGGTTCGCAAGAGACCCAGTACTTC. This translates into CASSSRGGSQETQYF.

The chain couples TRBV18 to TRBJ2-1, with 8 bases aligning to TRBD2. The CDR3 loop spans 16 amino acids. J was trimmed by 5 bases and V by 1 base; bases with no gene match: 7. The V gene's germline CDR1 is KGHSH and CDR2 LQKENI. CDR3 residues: CASSPRTGGMNNEQFF. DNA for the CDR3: TGTGCCAGCTCACCACGGACGGGAGGGATGAACAATGAGCAGTTCTTC.

CDR3 protein: CASVKDGNTEAFF. The CDR3 region has the DNA TGTGCTAGTGTTAAGGACGGGAACACTGAAGCTTTCTTT. The gene calls are TRBV12-5 and TRBJ1-1; no clear D gene. Per germline, CDR1 LGHNT and CDR2 FRNRAP. V gave up 7 bases and J gave up 1 base, with 10 bases separating them. This CDR3 comprises 13 residues.